What follows are 8 T cell receptor beta chains derived from one specimen sequenced in a study of cytomegalovirus exposure and HLA in healthy donors. PCR employed 60 Vbeta and 13 Jbeta primers. The data were produced by immunoSEQ multiplex PCR, yet TCRdb's version contains in-frame clones alone and is incomplete. The data contain 150,000 to 200,000 clones, 86% of them singletons. The sample was PBMCs. These receptors were obtained from a woman under 30 in good health and CMV-seronegative.

The chain joins TRBV5-1 to TRBJ2-1, with D maybe TRBD1 (5 bases). Trimming stripped 0 bases from V and 7 bases from J, with 8 bases between. Germline CDR1 SGHRS, CDR2 YFSETQ. The CDR3 is 13 residues long. In DNA, the CDR3 is TGCGCCAGCAGCTTGGGCGCAGGGAATGAGCAGTTCTTC. This translates into CASSLGAGNEQFF.

This clone was seen more than once but under ten times. The chain recombines TRBV6-4 with TRBJ1-1; no reliable D call. Germline V CDR1 and CDR2: MRHNA, SNTAGT. The CDR3 has 14 residues. The V end lost 0 bases, the J end lost 0 bases, and 5 bases lay between the germline ends. The CDR3 bases are TGTGCCAGCAGTGACTCCAACTTGAACACTGAAGCTTTCTTT. Its protein product is CASSDSNLNTEAFF.

The rearrangement joins TRBV18 to TRBJ2-3, with 14 bases lining up with TRBD2. The CDR3 length is 18 residues. The V gene end was trimmed by 6 bases and the J gene end by 4 bases; junction bases not matched to a gene: 12. The germline CDR1 and CDR2 sequences are KGHSH and LQKENI. The CDR3 here is CASSHDKAGLAGADTQYF. CDR3 bases: TGTGCCAGCTCGCATGATAAGGCGGGACTAGCGGGAGCAGATACGCAGTATTTT.

The gene calls are TRBV7-9 and TRBJ2-7, with D possibly matching TRBD2 (5 bases). Germline V gene lookup returns CDR1 SEHNR and CDR2 FQNEAQ (reference sequence). The CDR3 covers 14 residues. Deletions cut 4 bases from V and 1 base from J, with 11 bases between. The DNA of the CDR3 is TGTGCCAGCAGCTCCTCAGGAGGATCCTACGAGCAGTACTTC. Translated: CASSSSGGSYEQYF.

This chain connects TRBV5-1 to TRBJ2-5; D unresolved. The V gene lost 0 bases and the J gene lost 1 base, with 7 bases spanning the gap. CDR1 is SGHRS, CDR2 YFSETQ, per germline. This CDR3 region has 14 residues. The CDR3: CASSLVPSQETQYF. The DNA for the CDR3 is TGCGCCAGCAGCTTGGTGCCTAGCCAAGAGACCCAGTACTTC. Supplemented by reference TRBV5-1 and TRBJ2-5, the full variable domain reads KAGVTQTPRYLIKTRGQQVTLSCSPISGHRSVSWYQQTPGQGLQFLFEYFSETQRNKGNFPGRFSGRQFSNSRSEMNVSTLELGDSALYLCASSLVPSQETQYFGPGTRLLVL.

This clone has just one count. The chain joins TRBV5-1 to TRBJ2-2, with 11 bases aligning to TRBD2. This CDR3 is built from 16 residues. Germline CDR1 and CDR2: SGHRS and YFSETQ. CDR3 protein: CAVKGGGLAVTGELFF. The CDR3 nucleotides are TGCGCAGTAAAGGGGGGGGGACTAGCGGTTACCGGGGAGCTGTTTTTT.

This rearrangement joins TRBV2 to TRBJ2-1; TRBD2 aligns across 10 bases. From germline, CDR1 is SNHLY and CDR2 FYNNEI. Trimming at V came to 3 bases and at J to 3 bases, leaving 5 bases not matched to a gene. CDR3 size: 16 residues. CDR3 amino acids: CASSDPGLADYNEQFF. Written as DNA, the CDR3 is TGTGCCAGCAGTGACCCAGGACTAGCGGACTACAATGAGCAGTTCTTC.

This chain links TRBV19 with TRBJ2-1; D is possibly TRBD1 (5 bases). Germline CDR1 and CDR2: LNHDA and SQIVND (reference sequence). V was cut by 5 bases and J by 9 bases, with 14 bases left in between. The CDR3 has 13 residues. The CDR3 reads CASSPQLGLEQFF. CDR3 DNA: TGTGCCAGTAGTCCGCAATTGGGGCTTGAGCAGTTCTTC.